What follows describes a single T cell receptor (beta chain). The target of this receptor is not known. There are no base qualities to consult, and no much larger clone falls within one base. The library relied on PCR. Sequencing was carried out with an Illumina HiSeq 2500. Molecular barcoding was employed in the preparation of TCR libraries, with unique molecular identifiers being used to normalize TCRbeta repertoire quantification. TCRdb itself trimmed the public reads at Q25 with fastp, ran MiXCR and retained productive beta chains. Here each entry gathers all rows of one CDR3 protein and keeps the most common genes and DNA. Counted in this sample were 330,000 or so distinct CDR3 sequences; 10% of them appeared once. The ten top clones hold approximately 2.3% of the sample. This sample is part of a study of T-cell reconstitution after alpha-beta-depleted transplantation in children (dated by TCRdb to between 2015 and 2016). In the study overall: T-cell immune reconstitution after TCRalphabeta/CD19-depleted allogeneic hematopoietic cell transplantation in children was quantitatively tracked in the study by means of TCR repertoire profiling.

V ends up 5 bases short and J 8 bases short, with an unmatched junction base count of 12. CDR1 SGHVS and CDR2 FNYEAQ were looked up in the germline V gene. Including cysteine and phenylalanine, the CDR3 has 15 amino acids. Only the CDR3 portion is preserved as DNA: 45 bases, with reading frame beginning at the first base. This sample comprised PBMCs from the stem cell graft donor, obtained from the stem cell graft. The source of this sequence is a human donor who donated a stem cell graft to a child with acute lymphoblastic leukemia. This sequence uses TRBV7-6 and TRBJ2-1; 7 middle bases align to TRBD2. Here is the DNA: TGTGCCAGCAGCCTACTTGCCGGGAGGCCCCATGAGCAGTTCTTC. The encoded protein is CASSLLAGRPHEQFF. Where the CDR3 stops, the reference TRBV7-6 and TRBJ2-1 genes take over; the full variable domain is GAGVSQSPRYKVTKRGQDVALRCDPISGHVSLYWYRQALGQGPEFLTYFNYEAQQDKSGLPNDRFSAERPEGSISTLTIQRTEQRDSAMYRCASSLLAGRPHEQFFGPGTRLTVL.